Each of the 28 T cell receptor beta chains below was sequenced from the same sample in a study of beta chain features in type 1 diabetes. Study-wide findings and caveats: Type 1 diabetes patients had moderately but significantly shorter TCRB CDR3s in all four CD4+ subsets.

The authors reverse transcribed all of the isolated RNA, so sequencing captured expressed TCRB transcripts. Using immunoSEQ multiplex PCR, the repertoire was profiled, and TCRdb retains in-frame clones only, with some absent. The sample records 300,000 to 400,000 clones, around 9.3% being singletons. These TCRs are of unknown antigen specificity. The sequenced sample was central memory CD4+ T cells from blood. These receptors originate from a man younger than 45 with type 1 diabetes.

CDR3 residues: CATSRERTGHNEQFF. The CDR3 DNA reads as TGTGCCACCAGCAGAGAGAGGACAGGGCACAATGAGCAGTTCTTC. The chain couples TRBV15 to TRBJ2-1, with 8 nucleotides matching TRBD1. Per the germline V gene, CDR1 is LNHNV and CDR2 is YYDKDF (reference sequence). V shed 0 bases and J 5 bases; nucleotides not matched to a gene: 3. CDR3 size: 15 residues. The full variable domain, rest sourced from reference TRBV15 and TRBJ2-1, is DAMVIQNPRYQVTQFGKPVTLSCSQTLNHNVMYWYQQKSSQAPKLLFHYYDKDFNNEADTPDNFQSRRPNTSFCFLDIRSPGLGDTAMYLCATSRERTGHNEQFFGPGTRLTVL.

This clone was observed a few times. This chain links TRBV14 with TRBJ2-3; 9 nucleotides agree with TRBD1. CDR1 and CDR2 from the germline V gene are SGHDN and FVKESK. The junction had 7 bases not matched to a gene; V was cut back by 6 bases and J by 6 bases. The CDR3 length is 14 residues. The CDR3 spells CASSSTGGWDTQYF. CDR3 nucleotides: TGTGCCAGCAGTTCCACAGGGGGCTGGGATACGCAGTATTTT.

The chain joins TRBV2 to TRBJ2-7; D gene ambiguous. The CDR3 has 12 residues. V was clipped by 4 bases and J by 0 bases, with 4 bases between them. Germline V lookup: CDR1 SNHLY, CDR2 FYNNEI. CDR3 nucleotide sequence: TGTGCCAGCAGTGCGAGCTCCTACGAGCAGTACTTC. Residues: CASSASSYEQYF.

The chain joins TRBV28 to TRBJ2-5; 8 nucleotides match TRBD2. The CDR3 has 14 amino acids. V shed 6 bases, J shed 4 bases, and the junction held 7 bases outside the gene matches. Germline V lookup: CDR1 MDHEN, CDR2 SYDVKM. The CDR3 loop is CASRFSGGRETQYF. In nucleotides, the CDR3 is TGTGCCAGCAGGTTTTCGGGGGGGCGAGAGACCCAGTACTTC.

The V call is TRBV14, the J call TRBJ1-1, with 7 bases that match TRBD1. V was clipped by 4 bases and J by 1 base; unmatched bases: 6. Germline values: CDR1 SGHDN, CDR2 FVKESK. There are 15 residues in the CDR3. The CDR3 here is CASSRRTGPNTEAFF. The CDR3 bases are TGTGCCAGCAGCCGCAGGACAGGCCCGAACACTGAAGCTTTCTTT.

This chain links TRBV7-9 with TRBJ2-1; 7 bases match TRBD1. Germline loops: CDR1 SEHNR, CDR2 FQNEAQ (reference sequence). The length of the CDR3 is 15 residues. V shed 4 bases, J shed 0 bases, and the junction held 3 bases outside the gene matches. The CDR3 DNA reads TGTGCCAGCAGCTCCGACAGGGACTCCTACAATGAGCAGTTCTTC. Translation gives CASSSDRDSYNEQFF. Full variable domain (outside the CDR3, taken from reference TRBV7-9 and TRBJ2-1): DTGVSQNPRHKITKRGQNVTFRCDPISEHNRLYWYRQTLGQGPEFLTYFQNEAQLEKSRLLSDRFSAERPKGSFSTLEIQRTEQGDSAMYLCASSSDRDSYNEQFFGPGTRLTVL.

V is TRBV28 and J is TRBJ1-1; D ambiguous. The CDR3 has 14 amino acids. V shed 2 bases and J shed 2 bases, with 9 bases lying between them. Germline V gene data show CDR1 as MDHEN and CDR2 as SYDVKM. The CDR3, as DNA: TGTGCCAGCAGTTTAATCCGGTTTAACACTGAAGCTTTCTTT. Translated, it gives CASSLIRFNTEAFF. The whole variable domain, filled in from reference TRBV28 and TRBJ1-1, reads DVKVTQSSRYLVKRTGEKVFLECVQDMDHENMFWYRQDPGLGLRLIYFSYDVKMKEKGDIPEGYSVSREKKERFSLILESASTNQTSMYLCASSLIRFNTEAFFGQGTRLTVV.

This clone has at least ten counts. The J gene is TRBJ2-1, the V gene TRBV28; 10 nucleotides align to TRBD2. With 8 bases clipped from V and 15 bases from J, the junction kept 10 bases outside the gene matches. In germline, CDR1 is MDHEN, CDR2 SYDVKM. The CDR3 spans 12 residues. The CDR3 DNA is TGTGCCAGCGGGGCAGCGGGGGGGCCGAGGTTCTTC. Amino acids: CASGAAGGPRFF. Full variable domain (outside the CDR3, taken from reference TRBV28 and TRBJ2-1): DVKVTQSSRYLVKRTGEKVFLECVQDMDHENMFWYRQDPGLGLRLIYFSYDVKMKEKGDIPEGYSVSREKKERFSLILESASTNQTSMYLCASGAAGGPRFFGPGTRLTVL.

V and J are TRBV7-2 and TRBJ2-2; no definite D call. Per germline, CDR1 SGHTA and CDR2 FQGNSA. The CDR3 length is 12 residues. The ends were cut back, 5 bases at V and 8 bases at J, with 9 bases in the middle. CDR3: CASSPGWGELFF. For the CDR3, the DNA is TGTGCCAGCAGCCCCGGGTGGGGGGAGCTGTTTTTT.

This clone has only a few counts. This specimen includes other DNA sequences encoding the same CDR3. The V call is TRBV7-2, the J call TRBJ1-2; TRBD1 is a possible D gene (5 bases). V lost 4 bases to trimming and J lost 2 bases, with 11 bases between them. Germline V CDR1 and CDR2: SGHTA, FQGNSA. This CDR3 region has 14 residues. The CDR3: CASSSGTSNYGYTF. CDR3 bases: TGTGCCAGCAGCTCCGGGACGTCGAACTATGGCTACACCTTC.

The CDR3 sequence is CAWNLGQTYEQYF. The CDR3 DNA is TGTGCCTGGAATCTAGGACAGACCTACGAGCAGTACTTC. The V gene is TRBV30, the J gene TRBJ2-7; weak D call: TRBD1 (6 bases). The V gene lost 4 bases and the J gene lost 2 bases, with 12 bases spanning the gap. The CDR3 has 13 residues. Germline V CDR1 and CDR2: GTSNPN, SVGIG (reference sequence).

In this sample, this clone turned up a few times. The chain carries TRBV6-5 and TRBJ1-2; D is undetermined. V lost 6 bases and J lost 8, with 19 bases in between. CDR3 length equals 14 residues. Per the germline V gene, CDR1 is MNHEY and CDR2 is SVGAGI. Written as DNA, the CDR3 is TGTGCCAGCAGCCCCTTTAGAGAGGCGGGGGGCTACACCTTC. Translating gives CASSPFREAGGYTF.

V gene TRBV2 combines with J gene TRBJ2-1; 9 bases align to TRBD2. Germline assignment: CDR1 SNHLY and CDR2 FYNNEI. CDR3 length: 15 residues. The trim removed 2 bases at V and 5 bases at J, leaving 4 bases unmatched. The CDR3 loop is CASSEWTSAHNEQFF. The CDR3 coding sequence is TGTGCCAGCAGTGAATGGACTAGCGCCCACAATGAGCAGTTCTTC.

The chain joins TRBV5-1 to TRBJ1-4; the match to TRBD1 covers 7 bases. The CDR3 length is 15 residues. Germline loops: CDR1 SGHRS, CDR2 YFSETQ. J lost 0 bases, V lost 4 bases, and 3 bases had no gene match. This CDR3 reads CASSPQGATNEKLFF. CDR3 DNA sequence: TGCGCCAGCAGCCCCCAGGGGGCAACTAATGAAAAACTGTTTTTT. Full variable domain (rest looked up from reference TRBV5-1 and TRBJ1-4): KAGVTQTPRYLIKTRGQQVTLSCSPISGHRSVSWYQQTPGQGLQFLFEYFSETQRNKGNFPGRFSGRQFSNSRSEMNVSTLELGDSALYLCASSPQGATNEKLFFGSGTQLSVL.

The CDR3 sequence: CASSSTDGGTEAFF. CDR3 sequence (DNA): TGTGCCAGCAGCTCAACCGACGGTGGGACTGAAGCTTTCTTT. The chain links TRBV7-8 to TRBJ1-1; D gene unclear. V was shortened by 4 bases and J by 5 bases, with 14 bases between the two germline ends. CDR1 and CDR2 (germline): SGHVS, FQNEAQ. The CDR3 runs to 14 residues.

In the case of this clone: The same CDR3 arises from other DNA sequences in this sample as well. The rearrangement uses TRBV4-3 and TRBJ1-5; D is unresolved. The V gene's germline CDR1 is LGHNA and CDR2 YSLEER. This CDR3 is 14 amino acids long. V lost 3 bases and J lost 1, with 7 bases in between. The CDR3 loop reads CASSQAESNQPQHF. CDR3 nucleotide sequence: TGCGCCAGCAGCCAGGCGGAGAGCAATCAGCCCCAGCATTTT.

This sequence joins TRBV5-1 and TRBJ2-5; D gene ambiguous. The CDR3 extends over 17 amino acids. V was pared by 0 bases and J by 3 bases, with 18 bases between. CDR1 is SGHRS and CDR2 is YFSETQ in the germline V gene. The CDR3 coding sequence is TGCGCCAGCAGCTTGGGGGGAACGGGTGGAGTAGAAGAGACCCAGTACTTC. Translated, it gives CASSLGGTGGVEETQYF.

The J gene is TRBJ2-7, the V gene TRBV7-9; no reliable D call. The CDR3 consists of 12 residues. CDR1 SEHNR and CDR2 FQNEAQ come from the germline V gene (reference sequence). The germline V and J ends were trimmed by 4 bases and 4 bases, with 8 bases remaining between them. The CDR3 nucleotides read TGTGCCAGCAGCTCCAAGCAGTACGAGCAGTACTTC. Residues: CASSSKQYEQYF.

This clone has only a few counts. The V call is TRBV6-5, the J call TRBJ1-5; D is unresolved. The CDR3 runs 14 residues. Germline values: CDR1 MNHEY, CDR2 SVGAGI. Trimming pared 4 bases from V and 8 bases from J, leaving 15 bases between. The CDR3 is CASSSYLTGKPQHF. The CDR3 DNA reads as TGTGCCAGCAGTTCCTACTTAACGGGGAAGCCCCAGCATTTT.

CDR3 DNA: TGTGCCAGCAGCTTAGATCAGGGCACTGAGCAGTTCTTC. Its protein is CASSLDQGTEQFF. This chain connects TRBV11-2 to TRBJ2-1; weak D call: TRBD1 (5 bases). The CDR3 consists of 13 residues. Germline V gives CDR1 SGHAT, CDR2 FQNNGV. V lost 0 bases and J 9 bases, leaving 9 bases between the germline ends.

CDR3 in DNA: TGCAGCGTTGACCCTAGCGGGGAGACCCAGTACTTC. It translates to CSVDPSGETQYF. The chain couples TRBV29-1 to TRBJ2-5, with TRBD2 matching 8 bases. The CDR3 totals 12 residues. In germline, CDR1 is SQVTM, CDR2 ANQGSEA. The V gene end was trimmed by 3 bases and the J gene end by 5 bases; junction bases not matched to a gene: 2.

The rearrangement joins TRBV19 to TRBJ2-5; 7 bases line up with TRBD1. J lost 0 bases, V lost 5 bases, and 6 bases had no gene match. The germline gives CDR1 LNHDA, CDR2 SQIVND (reference sequence). The CDR3 runs 15 residues. The CDR3 sequence is CASSPPGQYQETQYF. The CDR3 DNA reads as TGTGCCAGTAGTCCTCCGGGACAGTACCAAGAGACCCAGTACTTC.

This clone came up a few times. This chain links TRBV7-2 with TRBJ2-7; D is uncertain. Germline CDR1 is SGHTA and CDR2 is FQGNSA. V lost 1 base and J lost 2, with 6 bases in between. The CDR3 runs to 13 residues. The DNA of the CDR3 is TGTGCCAGCAGCTTAGGGGTTACCTACGAGCAGTACTTC. Translation gives CASSLGVTYEQYF.

The chain has TRBV10-1 and TRBJ2-7; 8 bases align to TRBD2. The junction had 11 bases not matched to a gene; V was cut back by 4 bases and J by 6 bases. The CDR3 length is 15 residues. CDR1 and CDR2 from the germline V gene are WNHNN and SYGVQD (reference sequence). The CDR3 bases are TGCGCCAGCAGTGGGCAGGGTAGCGGGGAAGGCGAGCAGTACTTC. It yields the protein CASSGQGSGEGEQYF.

In this sample, this clone turned up a few times. The J gene is TRBJ1-2, the V gene TRBV2; 8 bases line up with TRBD1. Looked up from germline, CDR1 is SNHLY and CDR2 is FYNNEI. J gave up 6 bases and V 7 bases, and 10 bases lay outside the gene matches. The CDR3 has 14 residues. CDR3 in amino acids: CASKQGESPHGYTF. The CDR3 DNA follows: TGTGCCAGCAAACAGGGGGAGTCCCCTCATGGCTACACCTTC.

The rearrangement links TRBV18 to TRBJ1-1; TRBD1 aligns across 9 bases. The CDR3 sequence is 14 residues long. Germline trimming cut 5 bases from V and 10 bases from J; bases unmatched to any gene: 11. Per germline, CDR1 KGHSH and CDR2 LQKENI. The CDR3 sequence: CASSDRDRVSVAFF. CDR3 in DNA: TGTGCCAGCTCAGACCGGGACAGGGTCTCAGTAGCTTTCTTT.

This clone was seen repeatedly, ten times or more. The gene calls are TRBV7-9 and TRBJ2-7; 7 bases fit TRBD1. This CDR3 is built from 16 residues. Germline CDR1 is SEHNR and CDR2 is FQNEAQ (reference sequence). Trimming took 5 bases from V and 4 from J; bases not matched to a gene: 14. Here the CDR3 reads CASSAPVGTADYEQYF. CDR3 nucleotide sequence: TGTGCCAGCAGCGCCCCTGTCGGGACAGCGGATTACGAGCAGTACTTC.

The table lists this clone with a few counts. The gene calls are TRBV19 and TRBJ2-2; 9 bases match TRBD1. Per germline, CDR1 LNHDA and CDR2 SQIVND (reference sequence). V shed 4 bases and J 5 bases; nucleotides not matched to a gene: 11. The CDR3 is 17 amino acids. The CDR3 is CASSKGQGNGVTGELFF. CDR3 coding DNA: TGTGCCAGTAGTAAGGGACAGGGAAATGGCGTTACCGGGGAGCTGTTTTTT.